The present T cell receptor (beta chain) was sequenced within a study of blood T cell repertoires in COVID-19. On the study more broadly: In each case, the material was cDNA or gDNA derived from T cells, B-cell-depleted T cells, or PBMCs.

The ends lost 4 bases at V and 7 bases at J; junction bases unmatched: 8. The CDR3 runs to 14 residues. The germline CDR1 and CDR2 sequences are SGHVS and FQNEAQ. Per the original methods: Estimated nucleated cell counts came from reference gene primer amplification. Data came from immunoSEQ multiplex PCR; TCRdb stores just in-frame clones and leaves some out. The V and J calls and clone size come from that table; D and trimming were worked out from the DNA. The sample has approximately 110,000 clones, approximately 89% seen once. Seattle patients were enrolled during active infection and followed longitudinally.

Sequencing was performed on peripheral blood. This chain connects TRBV7-8 to TRBJ2-7; 9 bases align to TRBD1. This clonotype was obtained from a woman of 80 years or more with COVID-19, enrolled during active disease. As DNA, the CDR3 is TGTGCCAGCAGCTCCGGGACAGGGTCTCGGGAGCAGTACTTC. Translation gives CASSSGTGSREQYF.